The T cell receptor (beta chain) under discussion was sequenced for a study of T cell responses to AZD1222 COVID-19 vaccine (dated by TCRdb to about 2021). Regarding the research as a whole: TCR sequencing covered fewer than 250 trial participants: 200 to 210 given two doses of AZD1222 and 26 given two doses of MenACWY control vaccine. Trial participants were enrolled into age subgroups of 18-55, 56-69 and 70-plus years, which contained 148, 28 and 57 TCR-sequenced participants, respectively.

Spanning cysteine to phenylalanine, the CDR3 consists of 17 amino acids. The kept DNA is CDR3 alone, 51 bases in frame from the first base. At the junction V is shortened by 2 bases and J by 0 bases, with 14 bases in between. CDR1 and CDR2 were assigned from the germline V gene as MDHEN and SYDVKM. The time point tag for this specimen amounts to: about 28 days (+/-7) after the second vaccine dose. The sample's treatment or condition label, in plain terms: meningococcal conjugate vaccine given as trial control. Samples from vaccinated people were obtained from the UK trials COV001 and COV002, which included a single-blind randomized controlled phase 2/3 trial of AZD1222 (ChAdOx1 nCoV-19) in healthy adults. For TCRbeta chain sequencing, PBMC samples from trial participants were taken at day 0 and at day 28 after the second dose. Broad study findings and their caveats: Most participants were white British and females outnumbered males, and the authors suggested that clonal diversity may have been underestimated. After two AZD1222 doses, spike-specific TCR breadth and depth were significantly higher than at day 0 and than in MenACWY recipients. Conclusions about previously exposed vaccinees were limited because only a handful of AZD1222 recipients were SARS-CoV-2 seropositive at baseline. Nearly half of unique spike-specific TCRs reportedly recognized epitopes outside regions mutated in the B.1.351 and B.1.1.7 variants. In the small 56-69-year group, the increase in depth fell short of significance, most likely because of low power. The vaccine-associated CD4 TCRs covered the entire spike protein, and the dominant responses fell in regions 160-218 and 743-854. No day 14 peak-response samples were available, so repertoires were characterized only after the peak T cell response.

The CDR3 regions of human TCRbeta chains were analyzed by immunosequencing. The published analysis was carried out like this. TCRs in the repertoires were matched against a reference library of SARS-CoV-2-specific TCRs that had been generated with the MIRA antigen-specificity platform. Breadth was defined as the fraction of unique TCRs that were SARS-CoV-2-associated. Depth was defined as the fraction of total T cells that were SARS-CoV-2-associated. Using the MIRA data, every spike-specific TCR was mapped to the spike region that the TCR reacted to and assigned to either a CD4 or a CD8 class. Log10-transformed breadth and depth values were compared by one-way ANOVA with Sidak's multiple comparisons tests. Imported from immuneACCESS, the table was reduced by TCRdb to in-frame sequences with V and J called. These copies leave out some clones; in studies compared against another copy, an unresolved V gene accounts for under half, and the cause of the remainder is not known. That table supplies the V and J calls and clone size; D and trimming were determined from the DNA. The sample data list approximately 210,000 clones, and around 94% of these were observed just once. The ten largest clonotypes hold about 1.5% of the sample.

About this clone itself: Its antigen target is currently unknown. Base qualities are missing; no much larger clone stands one base away.

The sequence came from an adult who received the MenACWY meningococcal vaccine as a control. The sequence is built from TRBV28 and TRBJ1-5; the D gene assignment is ambiguous. The input for sequencing was peripheral blood, taken 28 days after the second dose of the MenACWY control vaccine. The sequenced DNA: TGTGCCAGCAGTTTAGCCTCAGGAGGGATTAGCAATCAGCCCCAGCATTTT. Its protein reads: CASSLASGGISNQPQHF.